These T cell receptor beta chains were read from a single sample in a study of cytomegalovirus exposure and HLA in healthy donors. The protocol was immunoSEQ multiplex PCR, while the TCRdb copy is restricted to in-frame clones and leaves out a portion. The sample includes some 65,000 clones, around four fifths of them seen just once. Material for sequencing was PBMCs. These receptors all stem from a girl aged 10-17 years in good health and CMV-seropositive. CDR3s include the opening cysteine and the closing phenylalanine or tryptophan. Fields, in order: J gene, D gene, CDR3 length, V gene, CDR3 protein. D genes are given only for firm matches.

j_call: TRBJ2-5; d_call: NA; cdr3_length: 11; v_call: TRBV28; cdr3_aa: CASSLALTQYF
j_call: TRBJ1-1; d_call: NA; cdr3_length: 10; v_call: TRBV28; cdr3_aa: CASKDTSPIF
j_call: TRBJ2-1; d_call: TRBD2; cdr3_length: 16; v_call: TRBV18; cdr3_aa: CASSPLGLAGGEEQFF
j_call: TRBJ2-3; d_call: NA; cdr3_length: 13; v_call: TRBV4-3; cdr3_aa: CASSQVQADTQYF
j_call: TRBJ2-7; d_call: NA; cdr3_length: 17; v_call: TRBV7-2; cdr3_aa: CASSLFRAQGQTYEQYF
j_call: TRBJ2-7; d_call: TRBD1; cdr3_length: 15; v_call: TRBV4-1; cdr3_aa: CASSQTGTGLREQYF
j_call: TRBJ1-2; d_call: NA; cdr3_length: 11; v_call: TRBV2; cdr3_aa: CASTRGDGYTF
j_call: TRBJ2-7; d_call: NA; cdr3_length: 14; v_call: TRBV2; cdr3_aa: CASQGSRHSYEQYF
j_call: TRBJ2-5; d_call: TRBD1; cdr3_length: 16; v_call: TRBV28; cdr3_aa: CASSGPPGTGYPAQYF
j_call: TRBJ2-1; d_call: NA; cdr3_length: 17; v_call: TRBV11-2; cdr3_aa: CASSLGLGQKLYNEQFF
j_call: TRBJ1-1; d_call: TRBD1; cdr3_length: 15; v_call: TRBV2; cdr3_aa: CASSKYRGLNTEAFF
j_call: TRBJ2-7; d_call: TRBD1; cdr3_length: 14; v_call: TRBV18; cdr3_aa: CASSSGQADYEQYF
j_call: TRBJ1-1; d_call: TRBD1; cdr3_length: 13; v_call: TRBV7-2; cdr3_aa: CASSRQGAAEAFF
j_call: TRBJ2-5; d_call: NA; cdr3_length: 14; v_call: TRBV29-1; cdr3_aa: CSVEEPGEGETQYF
j_call: TRBJ1-1; d_call: NA; cdr3_length: 17; v_call: TRBV7-2; cdr3_aa: CASSLATVIPGRKEAFF
j_call: TRBJ1-5; d_call: NA; cdr3_length: 15; v_call: TRBV7-2; cdr3_aa: CASSLRGLSNQPQHF
j_call: TRBJ1-3; d_call: NA; cdr3_length: 16; v_call: TRBV7-6; cdr3_aa: CASSLGSSGGGNTIYF
j_call: TRBJ1-2; d_call: NA; cdr3_length: 17; v_call: TRBV9; cdr3_aa: CASSIPRDRSHNYGYTF
j_call: TRBJ2-5; d_call: NA; cdr3_length: 11; v_call: TRBV20-1; cdr3_aa: CSAQFQETQYF
j_call: TRBJ1-1; d_call: NA; cdr3_length: 14; v_call: TRBV28; cdr3_aa: CASRPGTLGTEAFF
j_call: TRBJ2-7; d_call: NA; cdr3_length: 17; v_call: TRBV5-1; cdr3_aa: CASSLGVVGPATYEQYF
j_call: TRBJ1-1; d_call: TRBD1; cdr3_length: 15; v_call: TRBV7-9; cdr3_aa: CASSLALGQGARTFF
j_call: TRBJ2-7; d_call: NA; cdr3_length: 13; v_call: TRBV7-9; cdr3_aa: CASSLISSYEQYF
j_call: TRBJ2-7; d_call: NA; cdr3_length: 11; v_call: TRBV7-9; cdr3_aa: CASSHSYEQYF
j_call: TRBJ1-2; d_call: NA; cdr3_length: 16; v_call: TRBV21-1; cdr3_aa: CASRTVPGQGSCGYTF
j_call: TRBJ2-5; d_call: NA; cdr3_length: 14; v_call: TRBV5-1; cdr3_aa: CASSLNGGQETQYF
j_call: TRBJ1-2; d_call: NA; cdr3_length: 14; v_call: TRBV25-1; cdr3_aa: CASSEVGGLYGYTF
j_call: TRBJ2-5; d_call: NA; cdr3_length: 12; v_call: TRBV28; cdr3_aa: CASSTPEETQYF
j_call: TRBJ2-6; d_call: TRBD2; cdr3_length: 17; v_call: TRBV7-9; cdr3_aa: CASSLPRGGVGANVLTF
j_call: TRBJ2-1; d_call: TRBD1; cdr3_length: 16; v_call: TRBV9; cdr3_aa: CASSLNRDRGINEQFF
j_call: TRBJ2-5; d_call: NA; cdr3_length: 13; v_call: TRBV9; cdr3_aa: CASSPVYQETQYF
j_call: TRBJ1-2; d_call: NA; cdr3_length: 13; v_call: TRBV4-1; cdr3_aa: CASSQAGVGGYTF
j_call: TRBJ2-7; d_call: NA; cdr3_length: 15; v_call: TRBV7-6; cdr3_aa: CASSSLTRAYDEQYF
j_call: TRBJ1-1; d_call: TRBD1; cdr3_length: 13; v_call: TRBV6-4; cdr3_aa: CASSVDRGGKAFF
j_call: TRBJ1-1; d_call: NA; cdr3_length: 16; v_call: TRBV2; cdr3_aa: CASPLWITAGAPEAFF
j_call: TRBJ1-2; d_call: TRBD1; cdr3_length: 16; v_call: TRBV28; cdr3_aa: CASSLVGSQGPYGYTF
j_call: TRBJ1-5; d_call: NA; cdr3_length: 9; v_call: TRBV28; cdr3_aa: CASSPPEHF
j_call: TRBJ2-1; d_call: NA; cdr3_length: 14; v_call: TRBV4-1; cdr3_aa: CASSQDSAYNEQFF
j_call: TRBJ2-7; d_call: NA; cdr3_length: 13; v_call: TRBV6-5; cdr3_aa: CASSRQESYEQYF
j_call: TRBJ2-1; d_call: NA; cdr3_length: 12; v_call: TRBV18; cdr3_aa: CASSPLDNEQFF
j_call: TRBJ2-3; d_call: NA; cdr3_length: 15; v_call: TRBV29-1; cdr3_aa: CSVSRPVEYTDTQYF
j_call: TRBJ1-5; d_call: NA; cdr3_length: 13; v_call: TRBV2; cdr3_aa: CASSLSLNQPQHF
j_call: TRBJ2-7; d_call: TRBD2; cdr3_length: 14; v_call: TRBV5-1; cdr3_aa: CASSLESSGYEQYF
j_call: TRBJ1-5; d_call: NA; cdr3_length: 13; v_call: TRBV19; cdr3_aa: CAGGSLISQPQHF
j_call: TRBJ2-7; d_call: TRBD1; cdr3_length: 16; v_call: TRBV6-5; cdr3_aa: CASSYSTGGISYEQYF